This T cell receptor beta chain was observed in a study of identical twins. Points from the study as a whole: Less excess twin sharing appeared in beta out-of-frame sequences. There were fewer insertions in abundant cord blood beta clonotypes, but memory repertoires showed no such pattern.

MiXCR, run by TCRdb on the 5' RACE reads, gives a single entry per CDR3 protein. In the table there are about 690,000 distinct CDR3 sequences, about 20% of which are singletons. The germline CDR1 and CDR2 sequences are LGHNA and YSLEER. The CDR3 has 17 amino acids. The J segment lost 6 bases and the V segment lost 4 bases, leaving 14 bases of the junction unmatched. This clonotype was counted ten times or more. Its target is unknown. These records were also assigned to another study, of T cells expressing NK-cell markers. That source notes: HCMV seropositivity characterized most of the eight sequenced donors, and seronegativity one.

The sequencing input was PBMCs. The sequence derives from a woman aged 18-30 years in good health. V gene TRBV4-3 combines with J gene TRBJ2-4; 8 bases line up with TRBD2. Here the CDR3 DNA reads TGCGCCAGCAGCCCCGGACTAGCCAGGAGGACGGGAAACATTCAGTACTTC. Its protein is CASSPGLARRTGNIQYF.